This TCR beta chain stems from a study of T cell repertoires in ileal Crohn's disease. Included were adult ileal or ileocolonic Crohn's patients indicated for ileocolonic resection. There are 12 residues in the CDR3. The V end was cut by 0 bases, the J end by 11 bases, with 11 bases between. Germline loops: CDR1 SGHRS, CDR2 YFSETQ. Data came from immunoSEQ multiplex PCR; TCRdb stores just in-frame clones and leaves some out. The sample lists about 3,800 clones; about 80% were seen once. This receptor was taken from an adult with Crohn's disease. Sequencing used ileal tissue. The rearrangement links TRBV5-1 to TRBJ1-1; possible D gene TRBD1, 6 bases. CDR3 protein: CASSLDGQSAFF. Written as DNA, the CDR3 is TGCGCCAGCAGCTTGGACGGACAGAGCGCTTTCTTT. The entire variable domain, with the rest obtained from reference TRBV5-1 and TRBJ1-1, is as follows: KAGVTQTPRYLIKTRGQQVTLSCSPISGHRSVSWYQQTPGQGLQFLFEYFSETQRNKGNFPGRFSGRQFSNSRSEMNVSTLELGDSALYLCASSLDGQSAFFGQGTRLTVV.